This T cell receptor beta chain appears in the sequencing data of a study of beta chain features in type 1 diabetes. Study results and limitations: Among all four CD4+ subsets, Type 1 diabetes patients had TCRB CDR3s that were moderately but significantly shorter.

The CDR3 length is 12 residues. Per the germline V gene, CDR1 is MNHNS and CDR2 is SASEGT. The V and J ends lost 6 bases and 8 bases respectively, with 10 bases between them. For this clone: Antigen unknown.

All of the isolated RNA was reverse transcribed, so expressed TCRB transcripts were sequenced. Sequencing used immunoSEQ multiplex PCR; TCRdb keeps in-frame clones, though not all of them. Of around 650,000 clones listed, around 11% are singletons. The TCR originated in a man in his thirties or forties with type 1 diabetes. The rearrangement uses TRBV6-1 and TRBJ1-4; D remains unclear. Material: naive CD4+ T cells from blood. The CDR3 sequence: CASSPVAEKLFF. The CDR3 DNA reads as TGTGCCAGCAGCCCCGTGGCGGAAAAACTGTTTTTT.